The entry below describes one T cell receptor beta chain. This sample was included in a study of blood T cell repertoires in COVID-19. Across the whole study: Sources were T cells, B-cell-depleted T cells, or PBMCs; the material itself was cDNA or gDNA.

Using immunoSEQ multiplex PCR, the repertoire was profiled, and TCRdb retains in-frame clones only, with some absent. The data contain under 300,000 clones, about 88% of them singletons. V dropped 8 bases and J dropped 6 bases, with 10 bases sitting between them. Germline V lookup: CDR1 SQVTM, CDR2 ANQGSEA. The CDR3 length is 11 residues. The clonotype originates from a middle-aged woman who had recovered from COVID-19. Sequencing was performed on peripheral blood. The chain is built from TRBV29-1 and TRBJ2-2; D gene uncertain. The CDR3 protein is CSILRSGELFF. CDR3 DNA: TGCAGCATACTACGTTCCGGGGAGCTGTTTTTT.